This entry concerns a single T cell receptor (beta chain). These data come from a study of monozygotic twins with inflammatory bowel disease. Reanalyzing the 5' RACE reads, TCRdb keeps one entry per CDR3 protein, without DNA. Recorded here are approximately 390,000 distinct CDR3 sequences; the top ten clones represent less than 2.5%. CDR3 length: 17 residues. The germline V gene encodes CDR1 LNHNV and CDR2 YYDKDF (reference sequence). The specimen sequenced was blood. The chain couples TRBV15 to TRBJ1-6; TCRdb gives TRBD1 as the D gene, but with no DNA this cannot be confirmed. This TCR came from a human donor with ulcerative colitis or Crohn's disease, or a healthy co-twin of an affected twin (not recorded which). CDR3 protein: CATSRGDRRIYNSPLHF.